The rows below give T cell receptor beta chains drawn from one sample of a study of T cells in localized non-small cell lung cancer. Profiled with immunoSEQ multiplex PCR; TCRdb holds only in-frame clones, not every one. The repertoire holds 6,500 to 9,000 clones, with approximately 46% as singletons. The sequenced sample was lymph node tissue, obtained before any cancer treatment. The source is a female donor aged 60 or older with stage I lung adenocarcinoma. Both conserved end residues are part of each CDR3. The D gene is left open where the match is weak. Not every row has a clone size; where given, it reads once, few, many or a size class.

v_call	d_call	j_call	clone_size	cdr3_nt	cdr3_aa
TRBV6-8	-	TRBJ2-3	few	TGTGCCAGCAGTTACTGGGAACAGGGAAGCACAGATACGCAGTATTTT	CASSYWEQGSTDTQYF
TRBV6-7	TRBD1	TRBJ1-2	few	TGTGCCAGCAGTGTCGGACAGGGAAACTATGGCTACACCTTC	CASSVGQGNYGYTF
TRBV28	TRBD1	TRBJ1-5	few	TGTGCCAGCAGTTTTGCAGGGGGCGGTCAGCCCCAGCATTTT	CASSFAGGGQPQHF
TRBV9	-	TRBJ1-2	-	TGTGCCAGCAGTGATGTTAACAGGGTCATAGGCTACACCTTC	CASSDVNRVIGYTF
TRBV9	-	TRBJ1-1	-	TGTGCCAGCAGCGTAGGTGGGGAAGGCTTTGGGAACACTGAAGCTTTCTTT	CASSVGGEGFGNTEAFF
TRBV11-3	-	TRBJ1-1	-	TGTGCCAGCAGCTTCACAATGAAGAACACTGAAGCTTTCTTT	CASSFTMKNTEAFF
TRBV6-9	-	TRBJ1-4	-	TGTGCCAGCAGTTCGCTTGCGTCAACCACGACCCCAAATGAAAAACTGTTTTTT	CASSSLASTTTPNEKLFF
TRBV6-8	-	TRBJ1-3	-	TGTGCCAGCAGTTGGGACAACTCTGGAAACACCATATATTTT	CASSWDNSGNTIYF
TRBV15	TRBD2	TRBJ2-7	-	TGTGCCACCAGTCCTAGATTCGGGGGGGTAGGCGAGCAGTACTTC	CATSPRFGGVGEQYF
TRBV30	-	TRBJ2-7	-	TGTGCCTGGGGACAGAGCTCCTACGAGCAGTACTTC	CAWGQSSYEQYF
TRBV6-8	TRBD1	TRBJ2-7	few	TGTGCCAGCAGTTCGACAGGGGGCGGCGAGCAGTACTTC	CASSSTGGGEQYF
TRBV16	-	TRBJ2-7	once	TGTGCCAGCAGCCAGTCGGGACCTTCCTACGAGCAGTACTTC	CASSQSGPSYEQYF
TRBV19	-	TRBJ1-1	-	TGTGCCAGTAGAGACCGGGGAGGTGCTTTCTTT	CASRDRGGAFF
TRBV6-8	-	TRBJ2-7	-	TGTGCCAGCAGTTACGATTGGTCCTACGAGCAGTACTTC	CASSYDWSYEQYF
TRBV19	TRBD2	TRBJ2-1	-	TGTGCCACCTCTAGCGGGGGCATCGGTGAGCAGTTCTTC	CATSSGGIGEQFF
TRBV6-8	-	TRBJ2-7	-	TGTGCCAGCAATTACTCTGGGGGCTACGAGCAGTACTTC	CASNYSGGYEQYF
TRBV11-3	TRBD1	TRBJ2-5	few	TGTGCCAGCAGCTTGGACAGGGGGCCCCAAGAGACCCAGTACTTC	CASSLDRGPQETQYF
TRBV11-3	TRBD1	TRBJ2-7	few	TGTGCCAGCAGCTCGCGGACAGGGGACCACTACGAGCAGTACTTC	CASSSRTGDHYEQYF
TRBV28	-	TRBJ2-7	-	TGTGCCAGCGCTAGGCGCCTCTACGAGCAGTACTTC	CASARRLYEQYF
TRBV15	TRBD1	TRBJ1-3	few	TGTGCCACCAGCAGAGCTACAGGGGGCAGGAGAAACACCATATATTTT	CATSRATGGRRNTIYF
TRBV7-5	-	TRBJ2-1	-	TGTGCCAGCAGTTTAACGTCGGCCTACAATGAGCAGTTCTTC	CASSLTSAYNEQFF
TRBV6-8	TRBD1	TRBJ1-1	-	TGTGCCAGCAACCGACAGGGGAGGAACACTGAAGCTTTCTTT	CASNRQGRNTEAFF
TRBV11-3	-	TRBJ2-5	few	TGTGCCAGCAGCAGCAGGGACGGACAAGAGACCCAGTACTTC	CASSSRDGQETQYF
TRBV9	-	TRBJ1-6	few	TGTGCCAGCAGCCACAAAACACCGCCGGGTTCACCCCTCCACTTT	CASSHKTPPGSPLHF